Presented here are 4 T cell receptor beta chains from one specimen sequenced in a study of cytomegalovirus exposure and HLA in healthy donors. The PCR made use of 60 Vbeta and 13 Jbeta primers. Clones were sequenced by immunoSEQ multiplex PCR, and TCRdb holds only the in-frame ones, with some missing. The table lists under 300,000 clones, about 86% of them singletons, with around 8.6% in the top ten. The sample taken for sequencing was PBMCs. These receptors were obtained from a woman aged 60-75 years in good health and CMV-seropositive.

This chain connects TRBV4-2 to TRBJ2-7; D possibly corresponds to TRBD1 (5 bases). Trimming cost V 11 bases and J 7 bases, with 24 bases left between them. The CDR3 has 14 amino acids. The V gene's germline CDR1 is LGHNA and CDR2 YNFKEQ. CDR3 loop: CAPRVAYRESEQYF. CDR3 in DNA: TGTGCCCCCAGGGTGGCCTACCGAGAATCGGAGCAGTACTTC.

This clone was observed a handful of times. The CDR3 DNA reads TGTGCCAGCAGTCCCGGGACTAGCGGGTACGAGCAGTACTTC. This sequence encodes CASSPGTSGYEQYF. The chain couples TRBV6-5 to TRBJ2-5; 12 nucleotides match TRBD2. Gene TRBJ2-7 matches the end of the DNA better, so the J call may be wrong. The CDR3 totals 14 residues. Germline loops: CDR1 MNHEY, CDR2 SVGAGI.

This chain links TRBV28 with TRBJ1-1; the D gene is possibly TRBD1 (6 bases). V gave up 6 bases and J gave up 1 base, with 12 bases separating them. The germline V gene has CDR1 MDHEN and CDR2 SYDVKM. The CDR3 has 14 amino acids. The CDR3 nucleotides read TGTGCCAGCAGAAATGGGGGGGCGAACACTGAAGCTTTCTTT. This codes for CASRNGGANTEAFF.

J is TRBJ2-1 and V is TRBV5-4, with TRBD2 identical over 7 bases. The CDR3 is made up of 14 amino acids. The germline V gene has CDR1 SGHNT and CDR2 YYREEE (reference sequence). V shed 5 bases, J shed 6 bases, and the junction held 8 bases outside the gene matches. This chain's CDR3 is CASRIRDYANEQFF. The CDR3 nucleotides are TGTGCCAGCAGGATCCGGGACTACGCCAATGAGCAGTTCTTC.